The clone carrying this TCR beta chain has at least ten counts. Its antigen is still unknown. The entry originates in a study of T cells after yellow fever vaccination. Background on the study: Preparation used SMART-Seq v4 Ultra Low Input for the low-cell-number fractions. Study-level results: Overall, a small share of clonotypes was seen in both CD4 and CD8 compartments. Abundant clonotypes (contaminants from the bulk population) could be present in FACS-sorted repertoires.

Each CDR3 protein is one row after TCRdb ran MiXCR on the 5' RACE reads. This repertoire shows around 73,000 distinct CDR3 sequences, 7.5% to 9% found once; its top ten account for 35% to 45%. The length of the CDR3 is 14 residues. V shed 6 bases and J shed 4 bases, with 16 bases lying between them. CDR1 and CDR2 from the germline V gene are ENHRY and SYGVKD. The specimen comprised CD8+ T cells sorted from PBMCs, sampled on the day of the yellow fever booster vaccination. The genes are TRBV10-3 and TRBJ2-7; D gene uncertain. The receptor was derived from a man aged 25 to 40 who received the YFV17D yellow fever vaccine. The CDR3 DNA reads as TGTGCCATCAGGACGGACCGAATCATATACGAGCAGTACTTC. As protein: CAIRTDRIIYEQYF.